Listed below are T cell receptor beta chains from one sample, sequenced in a study of blood T cell repertoires in COVID-19. Produced via immunoSEQ multiplex PCR; TCRdb's table is partial and in-frame only. The sample has roughly 250,000 clones; roughly 87% are singletons. The material sequenced was PBMCs or T cells enriched from blood (not recorded which). Source of these receptors: a woman under 40 with acute COVID-19. Each CDR3 is given with its conserved first and last residue. D genes are given only for firm matches. A clone size is listed for some rows: how often the clone was seen (once, few, many), or a class if it is expanded.

clone_size,d_call,j_call,v_call,cdr3_nt,cdr3_aa
-,-,TRBJ2-3,TRBV7-3,TGTGCCAGCAGCTCGGGCACAGATACGCAGTATTTT,CASSSGTDTQYF
-,TRBD1,TRBJ2-3,TRBV5-4,TGTGCCAGCAGCTTACCGGGACAGGGGGTACCAGATACGCAGTATTTT,CASSLPGQGVPDTQYF
-,TRBD2,TRBJ2-1,TRBV25-1,TGTGCCAGCAGTAGGGGGGAAGCGGGAGGGCCGGGGTGGCAGTTCTTC,CASSRGEAGGPGWQFF
-,-,TRBJ1-1,TRBV4-3,TGCGCCAGCAGCCAATCAACTCGAGGTTACAACACTGAAGCTTTCTTT,CASSQSTRGYNTEAFF
-,-,TRBJ2-5,TRBV28,TGTGCCAGCAGTTTATGGGGGCGGGAGACCCAGTACTTC,CASSLWGRETQYF
once,TRBD2,TRBJ2-1,TRBV7-2,TGTGCCAGCAGCTTCGGGGGGTACCTGGAAATCGAGCAGTTCTTC,CASSFGGYLEIEQFF
-,-,TRBJ1-5,TRBV6-5,TGTGCCAGTCAGTGGGGGCTAAATCAGCCCCAGCATTTT,CASQWGLNQPQHF
-,-,TRBJ1-6,TRBV21-1,TGTGCCAGCAGGATTTTTACAGGGAGAAAATCACCCCTCCACTTT,CASRIFTGRKSPLHF
-,TRBD2,TRBJ2-1,TRBV5-1,TGCGCCAGCAGCTTGTTAAGCGGGAGGACTGACAATGAGCAGTTCTTC,CASSLLSGRTDNEQFF
-,TRBD2,TRBJ2-3,TRBV5-1,TGCGCCAGCAGCTTGGAGCGGGGGGGCCCAGATACGCAGTATTTT,CASSLERGGPDTQYF
-,-,TRBJ1-4,TRBV28,TGTGCCACCTTCCAGGGAGGGCGGGAAAAACTGTTTTTT,CATFQGGREKLFF
few,TRBD1,TRBJ2-7,TRBV6-4,TGTGCCAGCAGGTGTAGGGGGTCGGGGACAGAATCTTACGAGCAGTACTTC,CASRCRGSGTESYEQYF
once,TRBD2,TRBJ2-1,TRBV9,TGTGCCAGCAGCGTACTAGCGGGGTTGGGGGAGCAGTTCTTC,CASSVLAGLGEQFF
few,TRBD2,TRBJ2-3,TRBV7-2,TGTGCCAGCAGCCCCCTAGCGGGAGTAAGGGATACGCAGTATTTT,CASSPLAGVRDTQYF
once,TRBD2,TRBJ2-1,TRBV30,TGTGCCTGGAGTGTAAAGTCGGGACTAGCGGGCCTAGAGCAGTTCTTC,CAWSVKSGLAGLEQFF
-,-,TRBJ1-2,TRBV18,TGTGCCAGCTCACCACGTCAGACTAACGACTATGGCTACACCTTC,CASSPRQTNDYGYTF
-,TRBD1,TRBJ2-2,TRBV19,TGTGCCAGTAGTACTGGACAGGGGGTCACCGGGGAGCTGTTTTTT,CASSTGQGVTGELFF
-,-,TRBJ2-1,TRBV5-4,TGTGCCAGCAGCTTTGACAGCTCCTACAATGAGCAGTTCTTC,CASSFDSSYNEQFF
-,-,TRBJ1-1,TRBV6-1,TGTGCCAGCAGTGAGACGGACACCCTTCCATACACTGAAGCTTTCTTT,CASSETDTLPYTEAFF
-,-,TRBJ2-1,TRBV30,TGTGCCTGGATCAAGGGGGAGCAGTTCTTC,CAWIKGEQFF
-,TRBD2,TRBJ2-7,TRBV19,TGTGCCAGTAGCGCTAGCGGGTACGGGTCCTACGAGCAGTACTTC,CASSASGYGSYEQYF
-,TRBD2,TRBJ2-3,TRBV28,TGTGCCAGCAGTTTGACGGGGGGGCAGGATACGCAGTATTTT,CASSLTGGQDTQYF
once,TRBD2,TRBJ2-1,TRBV28,TGTGCCAGCAGTTTTAGCGGGAGGCCCCTCAATGAGCAGTTCTTC,CASSFSGRPLNEQFF
-,-,TRBJ1-5,TRBV28,TGTGCCAGCAGTTTCCGGGGGGTCACTCAGCCCCAGCATTTT,CASSFRGVTQPQHF
-,-,TRBJ2-1,TRBV2,TGTGCCAGCAGTACTTGGACAGTAGCAGTAATGAATGAGCAGTTCTTC,CASSTWTVAVMNEQFF
-,TRBD1,TRBJ2-3,TRBV28,TGTGCCAGCGTCGTTGTTGGACAGGGATCAGATACGCAGTATTTT,CASVVVGQGSDTQYF
-,TRBD1,TRBJ1-4,TRBV30,TGTGCCTGGAGTGTCAAGGTACAGGGGGAAAAACTGTTTTTT,CAWSVKVQGEKLFF
-,TRBD1,TRBJ2-7,TRBV29-1,TGCAGCGTTGAAGGACAGGGGTGGGGCGAGCAGTACTTC,CSVEGQGWGEQYF
-,TRBD1,TRBJ2-4,TRBV7-2,TGTGCCAGCAGCTCAAGACAGGGCGCCAAAAACATTCAGTACTTC,CASSSRQGAKNIQYF
-,TRBD1,TRBJ2-1,TRBV5-1,TGCGCCAGCAGCTTGGACAGGGGAATCTACAATGAGCAGTTCTTC,CASSLDRGIYNEQFF
-,TRBD1,TRBJ1-3,TRBV6-5,TGTGCCAGCAATAAGGGACAGGGGGTTGGAAACACCATATATTTT,CASNKGQGVGNTIYF
-,TRBD2,TRBJ2-3,TRBV7-3,TGTGCCAGCAGCTTGGCTAGCGGGGGTATAGATACGCAGTATTTT,CASSLASGGIDTQYF
once,-,TRBJ1-1,TRBV3-1/TRBV3-2,TGTGCCAGCAGCTTTCGGACAGCGAACACTGAAGCTTTCTTT,CASSFRTANTEAFF
-,-,TRBJ1-4,TRBV28,TGTGCCAGCAGTCGGATAGGAGGGGCTAATGAAAAACTGTTTTTT,CASSRIGGANEKLFF
-,-,TRBJ1-1,TRBV2,TGTGCCAGCAGTGGTCCGGGAGGGACTGAAGCTTTCTTT,CASSGPGGTEAFF
-,TRBD1,TRBJ2-7,TRBV30,TGTGCCTGGAGTTTAGGGGGCCCCTCCTACGAGCAGTACTTC,CAWSLGGPSYEQYF
-,TRBD2,TRBJ2-5,TRBV6-2/TRBV6-3,TGTGCCAGCAGTTACGAGGCGCCTAGCGGGATACAAGAGACCCAGTACTTC,CASSYEAPSGIQETQYF
once,-,TRBJ1-3,TRBV30,TGTGCCTGGGATACGGGGAACACCATATATTTT,CAWDTGNTIYF
-,TRBD1,TRBJ1-4,TRBV7-6,TGTGCCAGCAGCTTGAGACAGGGGGTGTTTGAAAAACTGTTTTTT,CASSLRQGVFEKLFF
-,TRBD1,TRBJ1-1,TRBV29-1,TGCAGCGTTCCAGTACAGGGGCAACGTAACACTGAAGCTTTCTTT,CSVPVQGQRNTEAFF
-,TRBD1,TRBJ2-7,TRBV5-6,TGTGCCAGCAGCGGGACAGGGTACTCCTACGAGCAGTACTTC,CASSGTGYSYEQYF
once,-,TRBJ1-4,TRBV9,TGTGCCAGCAGCGTAGCGCAGGGAAGAGGTGAAAAACTGTTTTTT,CASSVAQGRGEKLFF
-,TRBD1,TRBJ1-5,TRBV19,TGTGCCAGTTCCGGGTCGGCAGGGGGGAATCGCAATCAGCCCCAGCATTTT,CASSGSAGGNRNQPQHF
few,TRBD2,TRBJ2-7,TRBV6-2/TRBV6-3,TGTGCCAGCAGCAACCTAGCGGGAGGGTCGGCCTACGAGCAGTACTTC,CASSNLAGGSAYEQYF
-,-,TRBJ1-5,TRBV18,TGTGCCAGCTCACGGGACATCGATCAGCCCCAGCATTTT,CASSRDIDQPQHF
-,-,TRBJ2-1,TRBV6-1,TGTGCCAGCAGTGAAGCTCCGACTAGTCCCCGCAATGAGCAGTTCTTC,CASSEAPTSPRNEQFF
few,-,TRBJ1-2,TRBV3-1/TRBV3-2,TGTGCCAGCAGCCCCAAGCGGGGGATCTACTATGGCTACACCTTC,CASSPKRGIYYGYTF
-,-,TRBJ1-1,TRBV14,TGTGCCAGCAGTCACCCGGGGTTGGGAACTGAAGCTTTCTTT,CASSHPGLGTEAFF
-,-,TRBJ2-1,TRBV5-4,TGTGCCAGCAGCCATAATAGTGTGGATGAGCAGTTCTTC,CASSHNSVDEQFF
few,TRBD2,TRBJ2-3,TRBV7-2,TGTGCCAGCAGCCTCGGCCCTAGCGGGAGTTCAGATACGCAGTATTTT,CASSLGPSGSSDTQYF
-,-,TRBJ1-1,TRBV14,TGTGCCAGCAGCTTGAACATGAACACTGAAGCTTTCTTT,CASSLNMNTEAFF